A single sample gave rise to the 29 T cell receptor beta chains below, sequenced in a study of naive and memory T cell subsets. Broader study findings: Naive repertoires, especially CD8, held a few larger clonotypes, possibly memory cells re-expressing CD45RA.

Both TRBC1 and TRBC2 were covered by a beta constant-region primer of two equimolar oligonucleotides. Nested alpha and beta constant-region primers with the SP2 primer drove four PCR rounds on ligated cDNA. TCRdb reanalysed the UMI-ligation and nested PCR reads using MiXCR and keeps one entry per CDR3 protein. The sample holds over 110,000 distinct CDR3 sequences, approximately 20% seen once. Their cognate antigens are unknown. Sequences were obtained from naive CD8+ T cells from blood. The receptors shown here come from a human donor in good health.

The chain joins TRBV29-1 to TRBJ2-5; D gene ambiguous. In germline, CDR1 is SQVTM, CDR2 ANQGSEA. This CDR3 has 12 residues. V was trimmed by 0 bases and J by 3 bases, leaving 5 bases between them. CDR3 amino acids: CSVEDSKETQYF. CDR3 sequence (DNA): TGCAGCGTTGAAGACAGTAAAGAGACCCAGTACTTC.

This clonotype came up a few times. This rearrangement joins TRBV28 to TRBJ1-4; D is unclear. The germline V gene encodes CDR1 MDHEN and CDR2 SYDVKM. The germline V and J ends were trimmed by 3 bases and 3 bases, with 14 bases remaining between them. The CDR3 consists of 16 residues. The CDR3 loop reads CASSLGRPSANEKLFF. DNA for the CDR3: TGTGCCAGCAGTTTGGGCAGGCCCTCCGCTAATGAAAAACTGTTTTTT.

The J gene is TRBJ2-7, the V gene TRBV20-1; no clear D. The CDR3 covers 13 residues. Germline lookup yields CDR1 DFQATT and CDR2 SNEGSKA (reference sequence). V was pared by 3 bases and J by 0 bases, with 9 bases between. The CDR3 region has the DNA TGCAGTGCTAGCCGGCGTGACTCCTACGAGCAGTACTTC. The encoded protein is CSASRRDSYEQYF.

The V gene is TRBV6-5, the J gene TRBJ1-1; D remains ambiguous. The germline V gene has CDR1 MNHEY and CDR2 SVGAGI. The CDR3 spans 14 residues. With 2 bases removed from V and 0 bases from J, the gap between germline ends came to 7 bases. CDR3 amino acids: CASSYSGVNTEAFF. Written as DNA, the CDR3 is TGTGCCAGCAGTTACAGTGGGGTGAACACTGAAGCTTTCTTT.

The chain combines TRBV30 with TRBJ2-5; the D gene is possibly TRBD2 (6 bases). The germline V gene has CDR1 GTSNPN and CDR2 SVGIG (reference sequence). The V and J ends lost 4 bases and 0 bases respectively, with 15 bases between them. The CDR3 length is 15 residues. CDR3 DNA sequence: TGTGCCTGGAACCGGGACGGGAGATACCAAGAGACCCAGTACTTC. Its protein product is CAWNRDGRYQETQYF.

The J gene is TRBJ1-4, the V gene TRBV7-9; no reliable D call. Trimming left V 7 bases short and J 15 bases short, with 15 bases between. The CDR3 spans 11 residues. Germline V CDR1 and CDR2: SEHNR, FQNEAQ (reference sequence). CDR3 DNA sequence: TGTGCCAGCATCTCCAGGAACATCATGTTTTTT. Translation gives CASISRNIMFF. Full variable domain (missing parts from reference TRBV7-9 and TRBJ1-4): DTGVSQNPRHKITKRGQNVTFRCDPISEHNRLYWYRQTLGQGPEFLTYFQNEAQLEKSRLLSDRFSAERPKGSFSTLEIQRTEQGDSAMYLCASISRNIMFFGSGTQLSVL.

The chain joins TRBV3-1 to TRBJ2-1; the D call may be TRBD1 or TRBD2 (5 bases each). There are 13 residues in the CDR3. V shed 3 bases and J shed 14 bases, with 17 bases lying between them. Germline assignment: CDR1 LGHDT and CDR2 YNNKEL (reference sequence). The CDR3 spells CASSHADIPGEFF. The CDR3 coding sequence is TGTGCCAGCAGCCACGCGGACATACCCGGGGAGTTCTTC.

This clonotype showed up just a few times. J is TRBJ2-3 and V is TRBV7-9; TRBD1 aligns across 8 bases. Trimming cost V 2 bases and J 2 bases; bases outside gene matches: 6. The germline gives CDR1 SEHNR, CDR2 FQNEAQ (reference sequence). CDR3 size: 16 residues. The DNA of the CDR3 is TGTGCCAGCAGCTTATTGGAACAGGGGGTCACAGATACGCAGTATTTT. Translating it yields CASSLLEQGVTDTQYF.

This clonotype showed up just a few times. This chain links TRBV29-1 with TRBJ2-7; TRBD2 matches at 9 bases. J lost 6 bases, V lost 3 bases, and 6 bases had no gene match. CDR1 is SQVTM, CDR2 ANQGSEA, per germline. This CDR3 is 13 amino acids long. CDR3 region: CSVELGLASEQYF. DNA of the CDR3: TGCAGCGTTGAGTTGGGACTAGCATCCGAGCAGTACTTC.

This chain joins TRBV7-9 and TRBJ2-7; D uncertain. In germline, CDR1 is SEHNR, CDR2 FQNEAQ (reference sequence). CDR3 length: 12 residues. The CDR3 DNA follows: TGTGCTCTCGCGGCTAGCTCCTACGAGCAGTACTTC. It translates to CALAASSYEQYF. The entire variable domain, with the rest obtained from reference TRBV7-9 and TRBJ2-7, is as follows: DTGVSQNPRHKITKRGQNVTFRCDPISEHNRLYWYRQTLGQGPEFLTYFQNEAQLEKSRLLSDRFSAERPKGSFSTLEIQRTEQGDSAMYLCALAASSYEQYFGPGTRLTVT.

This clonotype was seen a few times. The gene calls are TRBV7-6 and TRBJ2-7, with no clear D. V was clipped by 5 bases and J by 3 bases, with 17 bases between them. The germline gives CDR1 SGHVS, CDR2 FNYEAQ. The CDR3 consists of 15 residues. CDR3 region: CASSQGAGPNYEQYF. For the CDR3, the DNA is TGTGCCAGCAGCCAAGGAGCAGGTCCTAACTACGAGCAGTACTTC.

The CDR3 loop reads CSANLAATYEQYF. The CDR3 DNA reads as TGCAGTGCTAATCTAGCGGCAACCTACGAGCAGTACTTC. This chain uses TRBV20-1 with TRBJ2-7; 7 nucleotides match TRBD2. V gave up 4 bases and J gave up 2 bases; unmatched junction bases: 5. Germline V CDR1 and CDR2: DFQATT, SNEGSKA (reference sequence). There are 13 residues in the CDR3.

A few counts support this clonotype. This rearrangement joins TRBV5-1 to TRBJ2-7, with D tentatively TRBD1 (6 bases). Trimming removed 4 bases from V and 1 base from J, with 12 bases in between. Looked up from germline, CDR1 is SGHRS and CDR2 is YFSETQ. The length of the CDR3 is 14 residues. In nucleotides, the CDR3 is TGCGCCAGCAGCCACTGGACAGCTTCCTACGAGCAGTACTTC. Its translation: CASSHWTASYEQYF. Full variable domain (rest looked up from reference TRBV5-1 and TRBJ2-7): KAGVTQTPRYLIKTRGQQVTLSCSPISGHRSVSWYQQTPGQGLQFLFEYFSETQRNKGNFPGRFSGRQFSNSRSEMNVSTLELGDSALYLCASSHWTASYEQYFGPGTRLTVT.

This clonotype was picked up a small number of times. CDR3 residues: CASSYEASGRGVHEQFF. CDR3 in DNA: TGTGCCAGCAGTTACGAAGCTAGCGGGAGGGGTGTACATGAGCAGTTCTTC. This chain links TRBV6-5 with TRBJ2-1; 12 nucleotides agree with TRBD2. Unmatched junction bases numbered 10, after V lost 2 bases and J lost 8 bases. In germline, CDR1 is MNHEY, CDR2 SVGAGI. CDR3 size: 17 residues.

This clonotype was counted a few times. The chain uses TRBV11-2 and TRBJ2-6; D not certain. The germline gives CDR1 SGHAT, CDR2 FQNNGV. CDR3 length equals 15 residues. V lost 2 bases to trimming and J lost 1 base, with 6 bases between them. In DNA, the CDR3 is TGTGCCAGCAGCTTAAGAGTTTCTGGGGCCAACGTCCTGACTTTC. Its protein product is CASSLRVSGANVLTF. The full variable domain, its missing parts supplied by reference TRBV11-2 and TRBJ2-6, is EAGVAQSPRYKIIEKRQSVAFWCNPISGHATLYWYQQILGQGPKLLIQFQNNGVVDDSQLPKDRFSAERLKGVDSTLKIQPAKLEDSAVYLCASSLRVSGANVLTFGAGSRLTVL.

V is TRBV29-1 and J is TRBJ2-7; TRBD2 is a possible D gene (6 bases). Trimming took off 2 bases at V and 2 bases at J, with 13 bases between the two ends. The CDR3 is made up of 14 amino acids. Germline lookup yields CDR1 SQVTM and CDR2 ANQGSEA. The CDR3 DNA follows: TGCAGCGTTGAAAAAGCGGAGGGGACCTACGAGCAGTACTTC. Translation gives CSVEKAEGTYEQYF.

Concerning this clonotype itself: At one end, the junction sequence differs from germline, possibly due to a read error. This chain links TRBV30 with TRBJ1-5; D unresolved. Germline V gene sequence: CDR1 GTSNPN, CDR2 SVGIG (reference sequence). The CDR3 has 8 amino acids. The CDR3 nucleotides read TGTGCCTGGAGTGTAACGGGTTTT. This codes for CAWSVTGF.

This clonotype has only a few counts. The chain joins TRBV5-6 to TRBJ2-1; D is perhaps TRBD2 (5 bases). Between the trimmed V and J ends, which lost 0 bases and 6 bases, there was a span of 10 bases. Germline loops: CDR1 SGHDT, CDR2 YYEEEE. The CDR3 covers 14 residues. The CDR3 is CASSLGLAANEQFF. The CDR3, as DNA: TGTGCCAGCAGCTTGGGGCTAGCCGCCAATGAGCAGTTCTTC.

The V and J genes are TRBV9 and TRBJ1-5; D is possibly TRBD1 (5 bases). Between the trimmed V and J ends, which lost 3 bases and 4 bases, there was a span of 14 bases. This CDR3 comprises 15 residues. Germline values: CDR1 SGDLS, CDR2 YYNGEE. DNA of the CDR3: TGTGCCAGCAGCGCTGGGACGGTGGGTAATCAGCCCCAGCATTTT. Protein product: CASSAGTVGNQPQHF.

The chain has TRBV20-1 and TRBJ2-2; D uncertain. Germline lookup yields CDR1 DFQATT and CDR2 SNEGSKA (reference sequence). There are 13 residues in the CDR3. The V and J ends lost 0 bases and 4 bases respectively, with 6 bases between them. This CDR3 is CSARDWATGELFF. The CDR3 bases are TGCAGTGCTAGAGACTGGGCCACCGGGGAGCTGTTTTTT.

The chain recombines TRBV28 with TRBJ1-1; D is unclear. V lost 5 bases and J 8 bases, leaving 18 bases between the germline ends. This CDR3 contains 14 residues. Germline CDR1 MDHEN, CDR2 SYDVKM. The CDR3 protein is CASSPYSEGTEAFF. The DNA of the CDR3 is TGTGCCAGCAGTCCTTACTCCGAGGGCACAGAAGCTTTCTTT.

The DNA of the CDR3 is TGCAGTGCCCCCCAAGGCTGGGGTTTCCAGCCCCAGCATTTT. Protein sequence: CSAPQGWGFQPQHF. This sequence joins TRBV20-1 and TRBJ1-5; no firm D call. V shed 6 bases and J shed 7 bases, with 19 bases lying between them. The CDR3 contains 14 residues. Germline lookup yields CDR1 DFQATT and CDR2 SNEGSKA (reference sequence).

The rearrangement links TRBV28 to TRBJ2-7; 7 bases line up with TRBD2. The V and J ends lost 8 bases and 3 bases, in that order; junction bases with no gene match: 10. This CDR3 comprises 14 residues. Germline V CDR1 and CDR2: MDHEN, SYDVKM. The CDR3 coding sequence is TGTGCCAGCCTAGGACTAGTGGATGACTACGAGCAGTACTTC. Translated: CASLGLVDDYEQYF.

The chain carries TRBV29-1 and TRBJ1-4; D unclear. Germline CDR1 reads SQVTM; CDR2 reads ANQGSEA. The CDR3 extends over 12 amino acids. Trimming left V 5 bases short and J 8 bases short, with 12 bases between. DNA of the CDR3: TGCAGCGTTTTGGGCGAATACGAAAAACTGTTTTTT. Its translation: CSVLGEYEKLFF.

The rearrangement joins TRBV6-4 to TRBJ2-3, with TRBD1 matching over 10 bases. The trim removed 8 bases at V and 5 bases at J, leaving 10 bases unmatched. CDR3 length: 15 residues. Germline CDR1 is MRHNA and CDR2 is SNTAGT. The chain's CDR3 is CASSHGQGELDTQYF. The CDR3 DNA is TGTGCCAGCTCACATGGACAGGGGGAATTAGATACGCAGTATTTT.

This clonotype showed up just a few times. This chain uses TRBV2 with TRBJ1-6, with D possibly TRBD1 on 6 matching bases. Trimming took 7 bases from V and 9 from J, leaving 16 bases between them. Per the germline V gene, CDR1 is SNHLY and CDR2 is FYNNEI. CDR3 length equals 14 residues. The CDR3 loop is CASNPGDSLSPLHF. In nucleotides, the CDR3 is TGTGCCAGCAACCCAGGGGACTCCCTTTCACCCCTCCACTTT.

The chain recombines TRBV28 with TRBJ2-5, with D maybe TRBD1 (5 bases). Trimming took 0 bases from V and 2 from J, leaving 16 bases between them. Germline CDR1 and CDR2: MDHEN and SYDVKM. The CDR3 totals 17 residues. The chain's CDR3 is CASSLWGLSSSQETQYF. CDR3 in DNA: TGTGCCAGCAGTTTATGGGGGCTCTCTAGTTCTCAAGAGACCCAGTACTTC. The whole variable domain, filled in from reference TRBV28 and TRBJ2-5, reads DVKVTQSSRYLVKRTGEKVFLECVQDMDHENMFWYRQDPGLGLRLIYFSYDVKMKEKGDIPEGYSVSREKKERFSLILESASTNQTSMYLCASSLWGLSSSQETQYFGPGTRLLVL.

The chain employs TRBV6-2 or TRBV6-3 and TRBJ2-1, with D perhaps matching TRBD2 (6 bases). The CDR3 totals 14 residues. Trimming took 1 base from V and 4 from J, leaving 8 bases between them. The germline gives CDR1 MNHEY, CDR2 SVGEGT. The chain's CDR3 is CASSYWGEYNEQFF. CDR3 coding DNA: TGTGCCAGCAGTTACTGGGGGGAGTACAATGAGCAGTTCTTC.

The DNA of the CDR3 is TGTGCCAGCAGCCCCTTAGCAGAAGAGACCCAGTACTTC. Translating gives CASSPLAEETQYF. The rearrangement links TRBV3-1 to TRBJ2-5; no firm D call. The ends were cut back, 4 bases at V and 3 bases at J, with 9 bases in the middle. This CDR3 has 13 residues. The V gene's germline CDR1 is LGHDT and CDR2 YNNKEL (reference sequence).